This is a list of T cell receptor beta chains from one sample in a study of blood T cells in healthy people across ages. One entry per CDR3 protein, called by TCRdb with MiXCR from the 5' RACE reads. The sample records around 1,000,000 distinct CDR3 sequences, approximately 26% being singletons. These sequences were also reported in another study, on T cells of mothers and their children.

The sequencing input was blood. All receptors derive from a girl aged 2 to 9 in good health. Both conserved end residues are part of each CDR3. D genes are given only for firm matches. The size entry is marked missing in some rows and otherwise reads once, few, many or a size class.

j_call | d_call | v_call | clone_size | cdr3_nt | cdr3_aa
TRBJ2-7 | - | TRBV19 | once | TGTGCCAGTAGTATTGGTAATTTGGGCGGGACCCTCTACGAGCAGTACTTC | CASSIGNLGGTLYEQYF
TRBJ2-7 | TRBD2 | TRBV7-9 | - | TGTGCCAGCGGCCGGAGCGGGAGTGGCTACGAGCAGTACTTC | CASGRSGSGYEQYF
TRBJ1-1 | TRBD1 | TRBV6-2/TRBV6-3 | few | TGTGCCAGCAGGACCCAGACAGGGCCTGACACTGAAGCTTTCTTT | CASRTQTGPDTEAFF
TRBJ2-3 | TRBD1 | TRBV10-2 | - | TGCGCCAGCAGTGAGCCCAATTACCCGACGGGACAGGTCGAAAATACGCAGTATTTT | CASSEPNYPTGQVENTQYF
TRBJ2-3 | - | TRBV6-2/TRBV6-3 | - | TGTGCCAGTTACTCGGGGAAGATCACAGATACGCAGTATTTT | CASYSGKITDTQYF
TRBJ1-2 | - | TRBV28 | few | TGTGCCAGCAAAGAGGGGATAAGATTTCCTAACTATGGCTACACCTTC | CASKEGIRFPNYGYTF
TRBJ2-1 | TRBD2 | TRBV5-1 | few | TGCGCCAGCAGCTTGAAGGCTAGCGGGAGTAATGAGCAGTTCTTC | CASSLKASGSNEQFF
TRBJ2-5 | - | TRBV28 | - | TGTGCCAGCAGTAGAGCCGGGACTCCAGAGACCCAGTACTTC | CASSRAGTPETQYF
TRBJ1-1 | - | TRBV27 | few | TGTGCCAGCAGTTTACCGGACAGGAACACTGAAGCTTTCTTT | CASSLPDRNTEAFF
TRBJ1-4 | - | TRBV20-1 | - | TGCAGTGCTGGAGATCAGGGGAGGGTTCGGGAAAAACTGTTTTTT | CSAGDQGRVREKLFF
TRBJ1-2 | - | TRBV13 | once | TGTGCCAGCACCTTCAGAGGCCTAGCTAACTATGGCTACACCTTC | CASTFRGLANYGYTF
TRBJ2-5 | TRBD2 | TRBV2 | - | TGTGCCAGCAGTGAAATAGCGGGGCAAACCCAGTACTTC | CASSEIAGQTQYF
TRBJ1-2 | TRBD1 | TRBV28 | - | TGTGCCAGCAGTTTATACAGGGGAGGCAATGGCTACACCTTC | CASSLYRGGNGYTF
TRBJ2-1 | - | TRBV3-1 | few | TGTGCCAGCAGTCAAGAACTAGTTTTTCGGGAGAGTTTCTACAATGAGCAGTTCTTC | CASSQELVFRESFYNEQFF
TRBJ2-7 | - | TRBV5-1 | few | TGCGCCAGCAGCTTGAATCTAGCGAGTTGGTACGAGCAGTACTTC | CASSLNLASWYEQYF
TRBJ1-2 | TRBD1 | TRBV7-8 | - | TGTGCCAGCAGCTTAGGACAGGGGCGTACCTATGGCTACACCTTC | CASSLGQGRTYGYTF
TRBJ1-5 | - | TRBV20-1 | - | TGCAGTGCTAGCGGCATCCAAGGGTATGACAGTCAGCCCCAGCATTTT | CSASGIQGYDSQPQHF
TRBJ2-2 | TRBD2 | TRBV5-1 | few | TGCGCCAGCACCTTCGGGACTAGCGGGAACGGGGAGCTGTTTTTT | CASTFGTSGNGELFF
TRBJ2-5 | TRBD2 | TRBV4-3 | - | TGCGCCAGCAGCCAAGAACCGGGGGGGTTAGCGGGGGAGACCCAGTACTTC | CASSQEPGGLAGETQYF
TRBJ2-1 | - | TRBV11-3 | - | TGTGCCAGCAGCTTTGGCGCCTCACACATGAATGAGCAGTTCTTC | CASSFGASHMNEQFF
TRBJ2-5 | - | TRBV15 | - | TGTGCCACCAGCAGATCTACCCACGGTCCCTTTCAAGAGACCCAGTACTTC | CATSRSTHGPFQETQYF
TRBJ2-5 | - | TRBV13 | many | TGTGCCAGCAGCTCCCCCAGGAGGGGGGGAAGGGGAGAGACCCAGTACTTC | CASSSPRRGGRGETQYF
TRBJ2-7 | - | TRBV7-9 | many | TGTGCCAGCAGCTGGAGCTCCTACGAGCAGTACTTC | CASSWSSYEQYF
TRBJ1-1 | - | TRBV7-3 | few | TGTGCCAGCAGTTGGGGGCCTCACTTAGGTGAAGCTTTCTTT | CASSWGPHLGEAFF
TRBJ1-2 | TRBD1 | TRBV20-1 | - | TGCAGTGCTCTACCTCGGACAGGGGATGGCTACACCTTC | CSALPRTGDGYTF
TRBJ1-1 | - | TRBV29-1 | few | TGCAGCGGCCGACCCCGGGGGAACACTGAAGCTTTCTTT | CSGRPRGNTEAFF
TRBJ2-7 | - | TRBV11-2 | few | TGTGCCAGCAGCCCCGGACTGATTTCCTACGAGCAGTACTTC | CASSPGLISYEQYF
TRBJ2-7 | TRBD1 | TRBV28 | - | TGTGCCAGCAGTTCCCGGACCGGGACAGGGTTCTACGAGCAGTACTTC | CASSSRTGTGFYEQYF
TRBJ2-4 | - | TRBV28 | few | TGTGCCAGCAGTTTAGGTCAGGAAAACATTCAGTACTTC | CASSLGQENIQYF